This TCR beta chain was identified during a study of T cell responses to AZD1222 COVID-19 vaccine. Across the whole study: Pooling covered second doses at about 4 or about 12 weeks. Study-level findings and limits: Within unmutated variant regions lay the reported targets of nearly half of spike-specific TCRs. In a largely white British group with more females than males, clonal diversity was possibly underestimated.

The V gene end was trimmed by 8 bases and the J gene end by 5 bases; junction bases not matched to a gene: 9. CDR3 length equals 14 residues. Germline V gene lookup returns CDR1 LNHDA and CDR2 SQIVND (reference sequence). Measured with immunoSEQ multiplex PCR; TCRdb has only the in-frame clones, and not every one. This table holds 65,000 to 85,000 clones, approximately 84% found once. To note about this clone: Its matching antigen is unknown.

The clonotype comes from an adult in good health. This sample comprised peripheral blood, obtained on day 0 of AZD1222 vaccination. V usage is TRBV19 and J usage is TRBJ2-1; 7 bases match TRBD1. CDR3 region: CASSFGTDHNEQFF. CDR3 bases: TGTGCCAGTTCCTTCGGGACAGACCACAATGAGCAGTTCTTC.